This record concerns one T cell receptor (beta chain) sequence. This entry belongs to a study of graft-versus-host responses after intestinal transplantation. The CDR3 has 13 residues. Germline CDR1 and CDR2: GTSNPN and SVGIG (reference sequence). V lost 0 bases and J lost 7; bases outside the gene matches: 3. The repertoire was sequenced with immunoSEQ multiplex PCR; TCRdb's copy has only in-frame clones and lacks some. Of just over 20,000 clones listed, about 91% are singletons. This receptor was taken from a human patient who received an intestinal transplant, so some T cells may come from the graft donor. This chain uses TRBV30 with TRBJ1-5, with 7 positions matching TRBD1. The sequenced sample was PBMCs, obtained around 68 days after intestinal transplantation. CDR3 protein: CAWSVTGAQPQHF. CDR3 in DNA: TGTGCCTGGAGTGTAACAGGGGCCCAGCCCCAGCATTTT.